The T cell receptor beta chain under discussion was sequenced for a study of T cells in Graves' hyperthyroidism and ophthalmopathy. Study-wide points: Most thyroid clonotypes that were expanded above 0.001 also turned up in blood. Before onset, ophthalmopathy was predicted by the model a median 6.5 months earlier. Ophthalmopathy could be told apart from stable hyperthyroidism with a 13 V-J model.

CDR3 length: 17 amino acids. After removal of 0 bases from V and 3 bases from J, the junction contained 5 bases not matched to a gene. Germline V gene sequence: CDR1 LGHNA, CDR2 YSLEER. Using RNA transcripts as the source, TCR beta CDR3 regions were amplified. The primer set for the first-round RT-PCR of the TCR CDR3 was HTBI. TCRdb reprocessed the multiplex PCR reads via MiXCR and lists one record per CDR3 protein. The sample yields 660,000 or so distinct CDR3 sequences, around 20% seen once. Remarks on this clonotype: The antigen is not known.

Material for sequencing was blood. This chain joins TRBV4-3 and TRBJ2-2; 9 bases line up with TRBD1. This receptor was taken from a man aged 25-45 years with Graves' ophthalmopathy. CDR3 amino acids: CASSQETGGLHTGELFF. Here the CDR3 DNA reads TGCGCCAGCAGCCAAGAGACAGGGGGTTTACACACCGGGGAGCTGTTTTTT.